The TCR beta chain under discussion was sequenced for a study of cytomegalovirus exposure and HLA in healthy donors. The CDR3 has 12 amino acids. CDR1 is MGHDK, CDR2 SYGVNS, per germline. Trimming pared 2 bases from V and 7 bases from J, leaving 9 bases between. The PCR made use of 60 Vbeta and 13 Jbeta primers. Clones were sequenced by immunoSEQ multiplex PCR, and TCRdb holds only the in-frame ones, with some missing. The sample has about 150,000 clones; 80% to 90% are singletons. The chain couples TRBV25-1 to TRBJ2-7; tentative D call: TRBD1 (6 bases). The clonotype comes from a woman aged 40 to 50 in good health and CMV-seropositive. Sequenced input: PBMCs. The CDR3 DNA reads TGTGCCAGCAGTGAAGCGGACAGTGAGCAGTACTTC. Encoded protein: CASSEADSEQYF.